This T cell receptor (beta chain) was sequenced during a study of response to subunit inactivated influenza vaccine. Findings of the study overall: Authors suggested each seasonal influenza vaccination recruits few new T cells.

TCRdb fed the RT-PCR reads into MiXCR, producing one record per CDR3 protein. Seen here are around 180,000 distinct CDR3 sequences, roughly 8.7% observed once, and the top ten hold about a tenth. This clonotype has at least ten counts. The antigen is undetermined. The V segment lost 0 bases and the J segment 8 bases; nucleotides outside the gene matches: 2. The CDR3 covers 12 residues. From germline, CDR1 is SGHRS and CDR2 YFSETQ. This sequence joins TRBV5-1 and TRBJ2-7; 7 bases map to TRBD1. Source: non-naive T cells sorted from PBMCs, taken on the day of vaccination. The TCR sequence derives from a man aged 45-65 years who received an inactivated influenza vaccine. CDR3 DNA: TGCGCCAGCAGCTTGGACAGGGGCAAGCAGTACTTC. It codes for CASSLDRGKQYF. The full variable domain, with the rest looked up from reference TRBV5-1 and TRBJ2-7, is KAGVTQTPRYLIKTRGQQVTLSCSPISGHRSVSWYQQTPGQGLQFLFEYFSETQRNKGNFPGRFSGRQFSNSRSEMNVSTLELGDSALYLCASSLDRGKQYFGPGTRLTVT.